This TCR beta chain was identified in a study of T cells after yellow fever vaccination. After removal of 0 bases from V and 7 bases from J, the junction contained 17 bases not matched to a gene. The CDR3 has 18 amino acids. Germline lookup yields CDR1 MGHRA and CDR2 YSYEKL. This clonotype was counted many times. TCRdb reprocessed the 5' RACE reads via MiXCR and lists one record per CDR3 protein. The repertoire holds a few hundred thousand distinct CDR3 sequences, with about 5.2% as singletons. The sample here was CD4+ T cells sorted from PBMCs, taken on the day of the yellow fever booster vaccination. This TCR came from a young man who received the YFV17D yellow fever vaccine. The chain combines TRBV4-1 with TRBJ1-2, with 7 bases matching TRBD1. The CDR3 spells CASSQDSRGRPPSRGYTF. The CDR3 region has the DNA TGCGCCAGCAGCCAAGATAGTAGGGGGCGACCCCCCTCCCGTGGCTACACCTTC.